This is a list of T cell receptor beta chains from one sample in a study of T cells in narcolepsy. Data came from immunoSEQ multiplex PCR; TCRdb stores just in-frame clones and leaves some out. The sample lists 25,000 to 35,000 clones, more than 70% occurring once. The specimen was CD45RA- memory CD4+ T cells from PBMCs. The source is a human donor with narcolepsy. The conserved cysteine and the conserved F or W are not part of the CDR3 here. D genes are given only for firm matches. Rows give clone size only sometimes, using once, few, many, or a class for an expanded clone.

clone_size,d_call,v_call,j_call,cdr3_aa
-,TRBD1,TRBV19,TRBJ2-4,ASSTPRDSPQGIQY
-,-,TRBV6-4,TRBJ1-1,ASSDRAGPAF
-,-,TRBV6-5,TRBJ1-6,ASSSVAGTINSPLH
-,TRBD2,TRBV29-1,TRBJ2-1,SVEVGSSGGYNEQF
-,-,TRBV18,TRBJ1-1,ASSPVSGGHTEAF
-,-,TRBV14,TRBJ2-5,ASSQGGTRQETQY
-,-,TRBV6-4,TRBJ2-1,ASSDLERDSSYNEQF
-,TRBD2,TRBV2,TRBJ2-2,ASSLGEGYTGELF
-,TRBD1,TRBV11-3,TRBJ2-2,ASSSGQGGYGELF
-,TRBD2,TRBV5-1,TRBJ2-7,ASSSVAGTAEQY
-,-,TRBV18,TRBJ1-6,ASSLGSSYNSPLH
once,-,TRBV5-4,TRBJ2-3,ASSLRRVDTQY
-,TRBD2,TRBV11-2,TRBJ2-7,ASSLGSGGSRYEQY
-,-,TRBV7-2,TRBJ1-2,ASSLLQGRSGYT
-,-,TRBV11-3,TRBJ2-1,ASSTVGGAGEQF
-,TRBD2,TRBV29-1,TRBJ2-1,SATSGGALNEQF
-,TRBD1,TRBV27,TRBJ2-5,ASSHGQGWGQETQY
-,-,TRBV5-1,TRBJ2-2,ASSSRSSYTGELF
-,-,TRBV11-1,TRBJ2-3,ASIGWPGEASSTDTQY
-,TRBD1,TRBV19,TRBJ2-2,ASSIFATGTGELF
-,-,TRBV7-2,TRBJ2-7,ASSPGTGRYEQY
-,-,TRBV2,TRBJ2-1,ASSEIGAGEQF
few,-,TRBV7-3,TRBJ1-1,ASSLRGGTEAF
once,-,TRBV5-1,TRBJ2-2,ASSLALSTGELF
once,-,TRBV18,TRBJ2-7,ASSPGQGQSYEQY
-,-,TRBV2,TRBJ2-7,ASSELSIRGSYEQY
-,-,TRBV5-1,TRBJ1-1,ASSPNTANTEAF
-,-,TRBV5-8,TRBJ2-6,ASSFRVSGANVLT
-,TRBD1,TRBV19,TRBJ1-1,ASSPSDRVNTEAF
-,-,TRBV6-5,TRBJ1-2,ASRSETNYGYT
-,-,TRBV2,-,ASNPGQPPYEQY
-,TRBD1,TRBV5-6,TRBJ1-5,ASSPGDRGNQPQH
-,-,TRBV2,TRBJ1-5,ASSEGLWQPQH
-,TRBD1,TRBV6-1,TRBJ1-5,ASRTGTGVGQPQH
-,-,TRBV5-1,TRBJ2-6,ASSSGRAGANVLT
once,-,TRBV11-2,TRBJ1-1,ASSLGTKPGAEAF
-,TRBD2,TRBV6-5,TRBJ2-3,ASGLAGSTDTQY
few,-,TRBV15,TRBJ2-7,ATSRDGVEQY
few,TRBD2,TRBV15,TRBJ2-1,ATSAWGGGAMDEQF
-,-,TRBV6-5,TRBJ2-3,ASSLTVSTDTQY
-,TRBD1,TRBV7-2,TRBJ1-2,ASSRQGQGAGGYT
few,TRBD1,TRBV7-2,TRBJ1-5,ASRQTGGQPQH